This is a list of T cell receptor beta chains from one sample in a study of radiation and T cells in renal cell carcinoma. Clones were read by immunoSEQ multiplex PCR, and TCRdb kept only the in-frame ones, dropping some. The sample lists 120,000 to 150,000 clones, approximately 86% occurring once. Specimen: blood, collected from a patient whose treatment included radiotherapy and nephrectomy. These receptors were collected from a woman between 45 and 65 years old with renal cell carcinoma. Both conserved end residues are part of each CDR3. D genes are given only for firm matches. For some rows the clone size is stated as once, few or many, or as a class when expanded; others skip it.

cdr3_length: 16; d_call: TRBD1; j_call: TRBJ1-2; v_call: TRBV9; clone_size: NA; cdr3_nt: TGTGCCAGCAGCGAAACGTCAGGGGGAAAGGGCTATGGCTACACCTTC; cdr3_aa: CASSETSGGKGYGYTF
cdr3_length: 13; d_call: TRBD1; j_call: TRBJ1-4; v_call: TRBV5-8; clone_size: NA; cdr3_nt: TGTGCCAGCAGCTTACAGGGGAGTGAAAAACTGTTTTTT; cdr3_aa: CASSLQGSEKLFF
cdr3_length: 14; d_call: NA; j_call: TRBJ2-5; v_call: TRBV9; clone_size: few; cdr3_nt: TGTGCCAGCAGCGTAGCTACGGAAGGGGAGACCCAGTACTTC; cdr3_aa: CASSVATEGETQYF
cdr3_length: 14; d_call: NA; j_call: TRBJ2-1; v_call: TRBV27; clone_size: NA; cdr3_nt: TGTGCCAGCAGTTTTTCGCTAGACTACAATGAGCAGTTCTTC; cdr3_aa: CASSFSLDYNEQFF
cdr3_length: 16; d_call: TRBD1; j_call: TRBJ2-2; v_call: TRBV18; clone_size: NA; cdr3_nt: TGTGCCAGCTCAACGGACAGGGGAGATGGCACCGGGGAGCTGTTTTTT; cdr3_aa: CASSTDRGDGTGELFF
cdr3_length: 15; d_call: TRBD2; j_call: TRBJ2-7; v_call: TRBV4-3; clone_size: NA; cdr3_nt: TGCGCCAGCAGCCCCTTAGCGGGAGGGCGCCACGAGCAGTACTTC; cdr3_aa: CASSPLAGGRHEQYF
cdr3_length: 16; d_call: NA; j_call: TRBJ2-7; v_call: TRBV5-1; clone_size: NA; cdr3_nt: TGCGCCAGCAGCTTGGCCACCCTAAGATCGACCTACGAGCAGTACTTC; cdr3_aa: CASSLATLRSTYEQYF
cdr3_length: 15; d_call: TRBD1; j_call: TRBJ1-2; v_call: TRBV7-2; clone_size: NA; cdr3_nt: TGTGCCAGCAGCGAACCATGGGACAGGGGCAATGGCTACACCTTC; cdr3_aa: CASSEPWDRGNGYTF
cdr3_length: 13; d_call: NA; j_call: TRBJ2-4; v_call: TRBV2; clone_size: NA; cdr3_nt: TGTGCCAGCAGACAGGGTCCCAAAAACATTCAGTACTTC; cdr3_aa: CASRQGPKNIQYF
cdr3_length: 15; d_call: NA; j_call: TRBJ2-1; v_call: TRBV7-3; clone_size: NA; cdr3_nt: TGTGCCAGCAGCCCGACGGGTACAGAGAACAATGAGCAGTTCTTC; cdr3_aa: CASSPTGTENNEQFF
cdr3_length: 16; d_call: NA; j_call: TRBJ2-3; v_call: TRBV4-2; clone_size: NA; cdr3_nt: TGTGCCAGCAGCCAAGATCAGGAGCTGGGCACAGATACGCAGTATTTT; cdr3_aa: CASSQDQELGTDTQYF
cdr3_length: 17; d_call: NA; j_call: TRBJ1-2; v_call: TRBV5-4; clone_size: NA; cdr3_nt: TGCGCCAGCAGCCAAGATTACGGGACACCTAATAACTATGGCTACACCTTC; cdr3_aa: CASSQDYGTPNNYGYTF
cdr3_length: 16; d_call: NA; j_call: TRBJ2-3; v_call: TRBV9; clone_size: NA; cdr3_nt: TGTGCCAGCAGCCCCATGGCGGGGGCCATCACAGATACGCAGTATTTT; cdr3_aa: CASSPMAGAITDTQYF
cdr3_length: 16; d_call: TRBD1; j_call: TRBJ1-2; v_call: TRBV7-9; clone_size: NA; cdr3_nt: TGTGCCAGCAGATCTAATCCGGGACAGGGGAACTATGGCTACACCTTC; cdr3_aa: CASRSNPGQGNYGYTF
cdr3_length: 17; d_call: TRBD1; j_call: TRBJ2-2; v_call: TRBV29-1; clone_size: NA; cdr3_nt: TGCAGCGTTGGACCAGGACAGGGGCGGACTCACACCGGGGAGCTGTTTTTT; cdr3_aa: CSVGPGQGRTHTGELFF
cdr3_length: 14; d_call: NA; j_call: TRBJ2-1; v_call: TRBV4-3; clone_size: NA; cdr3_nt: TGCGCCAGCAGCACCCAACTAGAAGGTAATGAGCAGTTCTTC; cdr3_aa: CASSTQLEGNEQFF
cdr3_length: 12; d_call: NA; j_call: TRBJ2-7; v_call: TRBV7-2; clone_size: NA; cdr3_nt: TGTGCCAGCAGCTTAGGCAGGGGCGAGCAGTACTTC; cdr3_aa: CASSLGRGEQYF
cdr3_length: 13; d_call: NA; j_call: TRBJ1-4; v_call: TRBV15; clone_size: NA; cdr3_nt: TGTGCCACCAGCAGATCCTCGACGGAAAAACTGTTTTTT; cdr3_aa: CATSRSSTEKLFF
cdr3_length: 15; d_call: TRBD1; j_call: TRBJ1-6; v_call: TRBV5-1; clone_size: NA; cdr3_nt: TGCGCCAGCAGCTTGGGACAGGGGGCTAATTCACCCCTCCACTTT; cdr3_aa: CASSLGQGANSPLHF
cdr3_length: 14; d_call: NA; j_call: TRBJ2-4; v_call: TRBV19; clone_size: NA; cdr3_nt: TGTGCCAGTGGGGACACGAGGGCCAAAAACATTCAGTACTTC; cdr3_aa: CASGDTRAKNIQYF
cdr3_length: 13; d_call: NA; j_call: TRBJ1-1; v_call: TRBV28; clone_size: NA; cdr3_nt: TGTGCCAGCAGTTCCCCAGGGGACACTGAAGCTTTCTTT; cdr3_aa: CASSSPGDTEAFF
cdr3_length: 17; d_call: NA; j_call: TRBJ1-2; v_call: TRBV4-1; clone_size: NA; cdr3_nt: TGCGCCAGCAGCCAAGATATCCAGGCCGCAGCTAACTATGGCTACACCTTC; cdr3_aa: CASSQDIQAAANYGYTF
cdr3_length: 16; d_call: NA; j_call: TRBJ2-3; v_call: TRBV4-1; clone_size: NA; cdr3_nt: TGCGCCAGCAGCCCGAACCCTGGACTATTCACAGATACGCAGTATTTT; cdr3_aa: CASSPNPGLFTDTQYF
cdr3_length: 14; d_call: TRBD1; j_call: TRBJ2-7; v_call: TRBV19; clone_size: NA; cdr3_nt: TGTGCCAGTAGTATAGCCGGACAGGGCTACGAGCAGTACTTC; cdr3_aa: CASSIAGQGYEQYF
cdr3_length: 14; d_call: NA; j_call: TRBJ1-5; v_call: TRBV6-1; clone_size: NA; cdr3_nt: TGTGCCAGCAGTGGGGGGAGGGAAAGTCAGCCCCAGCATTTT; cdr3_aa: CASSGGRESQPQHF
cdr3_length: 16; d_call: TRBD1; j_call: TRBJ2-7; v_call: TRBV7-2; clone_size: NA; cdr3_nt: TGTGCCAGCAGCTTAGACTCTTCGGACAGGGTCTACGAGCAGTACTTC; cdr3_aa: CASSLDSSDRVYEQYF
cdr3_length: 15; d_call: NA; j_call: TRBJ1-2; v_call: TRBV28; clone_size: few; cdr3_nt: TGTGCCAGCAGTCCTACCGGGCGGGGGCAGGATGGCTACACCTTC; cdr3_aa: CASSPTGRGQDGYTF
cdr3_length: 12; d_call: NA; j_call: TRBJ1-2; v_call: TRBV5-1; clone_size: NA; cdr3_nt: TGCGCCAGCAGCATCGGACAGAATGGCTACACCTTC; cdr3_aa: CASSIGQNGYTF
cdr3_length: 16; d_call: NA; j_call: TRBJ2-2; v_call: TRBV5-1; clone_size: NA; cdr3_nt: TGCGCCAGCAGCTCGGGAACTACAGGAAACACCGGGGAGCTGTTTTTT; cdr3_aa: CASSSGTTGNTGELFF
cdr3_length: 13; d_call: NA; j_call: TRBJ2-1; v_call: TRBV18; clone_size: NA; cdr3_nt: TGTGCCAGCTCACCACCGTCCAGAAATGAGCAGTTCTTC; cdr3_aa: CASSPPSRNEQFF
cdr3_length: 15; d_call: NA; j_call: TRBJ2-1; v_call: TRBV7-3; clone_size: once; cdr3_nt: TGTGCCAGCAGCTTATTCACGGGAATCTACAATGAGCAGTTCTTC; cdr3_aa: CASSLFTGIYNEQFF
cdr3_length: 15; d_call: TRBD1; j_call: TRBJ1-1; v_call: TRBV7-6; clone_size: NA; cdr3_nt: TGTGCCAGCAGCTTAGCGGAGACAGGGAGAACTGAAGCTTTCTTT; cdr3_aa: CASSLAETGRTEAFF
cdr3_length: 14; d_call: NA; j_call: TRBJ2-7; v_call: TRBV5-1; clone_size: NA; cdr3_nt: TGCGCCAGCAGCTTGGCCGGGCAGGGCTCCGAGCAGTACTTC; cdr3_aa: CASSLAGQGSEQYF
cdr3_length: 15; d_call: TRBD2; j_call: TRBJ2-7; v_call: TRBV7-2; clone_size: NA; cdr3_nt: TGTGCCAGCAGCCGATCTGTGGCGGGAGGGAACGAGCAGTACTTC; cdr3_aa: CASSRSVAGGNEQYF
cdr3_length: 15; d_call: NA; j_call: TRBJ2-3; v_call: TRBV28; clone_size: NA; cdr3_nt: TGTGCCAGCAACATAGCGGCCCTAGGCACAGATACGCAGTATTTT; cdr3_aa: CASNIAALGTDTQYF